The 27 T cell receptor beta chains given below trace back to one sample, sequenced in a study of blood T cells in healthy people across ages. A second PCR of about 7 to 12 cycles used a sample-barcoded 5' primer and a J-beta primer mix. TCRdb reprocessed the 5' RACE reads with MiXCR, giving one entry per CDR3 protein. The sample holds 650,000 to 950,000 distinct CDR3 sequences, roughly 44% seen once. The specimen was blood. Source of these receptors: a man in his fifties or sixties in good health.

DNA of the CDR3: TGTGCCAGCAGGCGCCGGGACAGGACCTACGAGCAGTACTTC. Translation: CASRRRDRTYEQYF. The V gene is TRBV12-3 or TRBV12-4, the J gene TRBJ2-7, with 8 nucleotides matching TRBD1. CDR3 length equals 14 residues. V trimming: 6 bases; J trimming: 2 bases; junction bases outside the gene matches: 6.

The chain carries TRBV12-3 or TRBV12-4 and TRBJ2-5; D perhaps matches TRBD2 (6 bases). The V end was cut by 4 bases, the J end by 9 bases, with 21 bases between. This CDR3 is built from 15 residues. CDR3 in amino acids: CASSSDTGDSAAQYF. CDR3 nucleotides: TGTGCCAGCAGTTCCGACACCGGGGACTCGGCGGCCCAGTACTTC.

The gene calls are TRBV12-3 or TRBV12-4 and TRBJ2-1, with D uncertain. Trimming removed 5 bases from V and 2 bases from J, with 10 bases in between. The CDR3 consists of 14 residues. CDR3 region: CASSLNTAYNEQFF. CDR3 DNA sequence: TGTGCCAGCAGTCTAAACACAGCCTACAATGAGCAGTTCTTC.

For this clonotype: The junction shows a germline mismatch at one end, possibly a read error. The V call is TRBV5-1, the J call TRBJ1-2, with TRBD1 matching over 7 bases. CDR3 length: 15 residues. Germline CDR1 reads SGHRS; CDR2 reads YFSETQ. Written as DNA, the CDR3 is TGCGCCAGCAGCTTGGGGCAGGGGGTATACTATGGCCACACCTTC. Protein product: CASSLGQGVYYGHTF.

The CDR3, as DNA: TGTGCCAGCAGCTTAGGGCCCGTGGCAGAGACCCAGTACTTC. Translating gives CASSLGPVAETQYF. The chain joins TRBV7-6 to TRBJ2-5; D gene unclear. There are 14 residues in the CDR3. Germline lookup yields CDR1 SGHVS and CDR2 FNYEAQ. V lost 1 base and J lost 4, with 10 bases in between.

A few counts support this clonotype. This chain uses TRBV29-1 with TRBJ2-7; 7 bases map to TRBD1. Germline CDR1 reads SQVTM; CDR2 reads ANQGSEA. The CDR3 has 12 amino acids. V lost 4 bases, J lost 2 bases, and 2 bases stayed unmatched. The CDR3 DNA reads TGCAGCGTTGGGGGACAGCCCTACGAGCAGTACTTC. Amino acids: CSVGGQPYEQYF.

This clonotype has ten or more counts. The J gene is TRBJ2-1, the V gene TRBV25-1; D remains ambiguous. Trimming pared 4 bases from V and 4 bases from J, leaving 5 bases between. Germline V gene sequence: CDR1 MGHDK, CDR2 SYGVNS. This CDR3 spans 12 amino acids. The CDR3 loop is CASSAVYNEQFF. CDR3 coding DNA: TGTGCCAGCAGTGCGGTTTACAATGAGCAGTTCTTC.

This clonotype was picked up a small number of times. The rearrangement joins TRBV5-5 to TRBJ2-1, with TRBD1 matching over 10 bases. The CDR3 sequence is 15 residues long. CDR1 is SGHKS, CDR2 YYEKEE, per germline (reference sequence). The ends lost 4 bases at V and 5 bases at J; junction bases unmatched: 6. The CDR3 protein is CASSPRTGGNNEQFF. CDR3 coding DNA: TGTGCCAGCAGCCCCCGGACAGGGGGAAACAATGAGCAGTTCTTC.

The chain recombines TRBV12-3 or TRBV12-4 with TRBJ1-2, with 7 bases lining up with TRBD1. Trimming removed 2 bases from V and 7 bases from J; junction bases left unmatched: 4. CDR3 size: 13 residues. In nucleotides, the CDR3 is TGTGCCAGCAGTTTAACGACAGGGAGTGGCTACACCTTC. Translating gives CASSLTTGSGYTF.

The rearrangement links TRBV7-2 to TRBJ2-3, with D unclear. Germline loops: CDR1 SGHTA, CDR2 FQGNSA. CDR3 size: 15 residues. V lost 1 base, J lost 2 bases, and 10 bases lay in between. The CDR3 DNA is TGTGCCAGCAGCTTAGATCGGGCCCCCACAGATACGCAGTATTTT. It yields the protein CASSLDRAPTDTQYF. The variable domain in full, with the rest retrieved from reference TRBV7-2 and TRBJ2-3, is GAGVSQSPSNKVTEKGKDVELRCDPISGHTALYWYRQSLGQGLEFLIYFQGNSAPDKSGLPSDRFSAERTGGSVSTLTIQRTQQEDSAVYLCASSLDRAPTDTQYFGPGTRLTVL.

The V and J genes are TRBV7-2 and TRBJ1-1, with D possibly matching TRBD1 (5 bases). V lost 0 bases to trimming and J lost 7 bases, with 21 bases between them. The CDR3 contains 17 residues. Germline V gene sequence: CDR1 SGHTA, CDR2 FQGNSA. The CDR3 DNA reads TGTGCCAGCAGCTTAGCCCCAGGGATGCCGGGTGGCCGTGAAGCTTTCTTT. Residues: CASSLAPGMPGGREAFF.

The V call is TRBV7-2, the J call TRBJ2-1; D is ambiguous. TRBJ2-7 matches the DNA end more closely, so the J call is doubtful. The length of the CDR3 is 12 residues. Germline V gives CDR1 SGHTA, CDR2 FQGNSA. CDR3 sequence (DNA): TGTGCCAGCGGTGGTATTTACAATGAGCAGTACTTC. Its protein is CASGGIYNEQYF.

The chain employs TRBV20-1 and TRBJ2-5; 12 bases are shared with TRBD2. Matching the DNA end better, TRBJ2-1 makes the J call doubtful. The CDR3 length is 16 residues. CDR1 DFQATT and CDR2 SNEGSKA come from the germline V gene (reference sequence). The CDR3 nucleotides are TGCAGTGCAACCATCTCGACTAGCGGGGGACAAGAGACCCAGTTCTTC. Translating it yields CSATISTSGGQETQFF.

This clonotype was seen only a few times. The chain couples TRBV25-1 to TRBJ2-3, with D tentatively TRBD1 (6 bases). V lost 4 bases and J 0 bases, leaving 14 bases between the germline ends. This CDR3 has 16 amino acids. Germline lookup yields CDR1 MGHDK and CDR2 SYGVNS. CDR3 sequence reads: CASSGFGRGSTDTQYF. The CDR3 bases are TGTGCCAGCAGTGGCTTCGGCAGGGGAAGCACAGATACGCAGTATTTT. The full variable domain, in which reference TRBV25-1 and TRBJ2-3 provide the parts outside the CDR3, is EADIYQTPRYLVIGTGKKITLECSQTMGHDKMYWYQQDPGMELHLIHYSYGVNSTEKGDLSSESTVSRIRTEHFPLTLESARPSHTSQYLCASSGFGRGSTDTQYFGPGTRLTVL.

The V call is TRBV7-2, the J call TRBJ1-2, with D maybe TRBD1 (5 bases). The CDR3 runs 13 residues. The germline V gene encodes CDR1 SGHTA and CDR2 FQGNSA. With 1 base removed from V and 8 bases from J, the gap between germline ends came to 11 bases. In nucleotides, the CDR3 is TGTGCCAGCAGCTTAGTAAGGGGTGACGGCTACACCTTC. This codes for CASSLVRGDGYTF.

This clonotype appeared a few times. The gene calls are TRBV12-5 and TRBJ2-3, with a tentative D call TRBD2 (5 bases). Trimming took 1 base from V and 4 from J, leaving 9 bases between them. There are 14 residues in the CDR3. Per germline, CDR1 LGHNT and CDR2 FRNRAP. CDR3 sequence reads: CASGLGRESDTQYF. CDR3 DNA sequence: TGTGCTAGTGGTTTGGGTAGGGAGTCAGATACGCAGTATTTT. The full variable domain, its missing parts supplied by reference TRBV12-5 and TRBJ2-3, is DARVTQTPRHKVTEMGQEVTMRCQPILGHNTVFWYRQTMMQGLELLAYFRNRAPLDDSGMPKDRFSAEMPDATLATLKIQPSEPRDSAVYFCASGLGRESDTQYFGPGTRLTVL.

This chain uses TRBV6-1 with TRBJ2-5, with no clear D. The ends were cut back, 4 bases at V and 1 base at J, with 7 bases in the middle. CDR1 and CDR2 from the germline V gene are MNHNS and SASEGT. CDR3 length equals 13 residues. The CDR3 protein is CASSGELQETQYF. CDR3 in DNA: TGTGCCAGCAGTGGTGAACTCCAAGAGACCCAGTACTTC.

In its sample, this clonotype was seen once. The chain employs TRBV2 and TRBJ2-7; D not certain. TRBJ2-5 matches the DNA end more closely, so the J call is doubtful. The CDR3 contains 13 residues. CDR1 and CDR2 from the germline V gene are SNHLY and FYNNEI. This CDR3 reads CASSTQRGETQYF. The CDR3 coding sequence is TGTGCCAGCAGTACCCAGCGTGGAGAGACCCAGTACTTC.

In this sample, this clonotype turned up a few times. The J gene is TRBJ2-7, the V gene TRBV20-1, with 11 bases lining up with TRBD2. The CDR3 covers 17 residues. The ends lost 5 bases at V and 0 bases at J; junction bases unmatched: 12. Germline V CDR1 and CDR2: DFQATT, SNEGSKA (reference sequence). Here the CDR3 DNA reads TGCAGTGCTGGCCCCCTAGCGGGGGGCTCATTCTCCTACGAGCAGTACTTC. It translates to CSAGPLAGGSFSYEQYF.

This clonotype turned up a few times. The V gene is TRBV12-3 or TRBV12-4, the J gene TRBJ1-3; no firm D call. The V end lost 5 bases, the J end lost 0 bases, and 5 bases lay between the germline ends. The length of the CDR3 is 13 residues. The CDR3 DNA is TGTGCCAGCAGTCGTTCCTCTGGAAACACCATATATTTT. Amino acid sequence: CASSRSSGNTIYF.

The CDR3 sequence: CSARGQRAKSGPPPYEQYF. The CDR3 region has the DNA TGCAGTGCTAGAGGGCAGAGAGCGAAATCGGGACCTCCGCCCTACGAGCAGTACTTC. The chain joins TRBV20-1 to TRBJ2-7; D may be TRBD1 or TRBD2 (5 bases each). Germline-derived CDR1 and CDR2 are DFQATT and SNEGSKA (reference sequence). This CDR3 is 19 amino acids long. V was trimmed by 1 base and J by 2 bases, leaving 27 bases between them.

This clonotype was counted once. The J gene is TRBJ1-2, the V gene TRBV6-1, with D maybe TRBD1 (5 bases). Germline V gives CDR1 MNHNS, CDR2 SASEGT. V lost 1 base to trimming and J lost 4 bases, with 10 bases between them. The CDR3 consists of 14 residues. This chain's CDR3 is CASSEGGMFYGYTF. The CDR3 DNA reads as TGTGCCAGCAGTGAAGGGGGCATGTTCTATGGCTACACCTTC.

The V and J genes are TRBV11-2 and TRBJ1-2, with D possibly matching TRBD1 (5 bases). V was shortened by 2 bases and J by 7 bases, with 11 bases between the two germline ends. Germline V gives CDR1 SGHAT, CDR2 FQNNGV. The CDR3 is made up of 13 amino acids. The CDR3 region is CASSLTDQGGYTF. Here the CDR3 DNA reads TGTGCCAGCAGCTTAACAGACCAGGGTGGCTACACCTTC.

J is TRBJ2-7 and V is TRBV7-9, with D unresolved. The CDR3 has 13 residues. V was trimmed by 5 bases and J by 7 bases, leaving 15 bases between them. Germline CDR1 and CDR2: SEHNR and FQNEAQ (reference sequence). Here the CDR3 reads CASSPRAGREQYF. CDR3 bases: TGTGCCAGCAGCCCCCGGGCCGGGCGGGAGCAGTACTTC.

This rearrangement joins TRBV6-5 to TRBJ1-1, with 7 bases identical to TRBD1. The junction had 5 bases not matched to a gene; V was cut back by 4 bases and J by 3 bases. Per germline, CDR1 MNHEY and CDR2 SVGAGI. There are 14 residues in the CDR3. CDR3 in amino acids: CASSSDRWDTEAFF. The CDR3 coding sequence is TGTGCCAGCAGTTCGGACAGGTGGGACACTGAAGCTTTCTTT.

The chain couples TRBV6-6 to TRBJ1-5; no clear D. CDR1 is MNHNY, CDR2 SVGAGI, per germline (reference sequence). The CDR3 is made up of 17 amino acids. Deletions cut 6 bases from V and 5 bases from J, with 23 bases between. The CDR3 nucleotides read TGTGCCAGCAGGGACCGGAGAACCAACTTGGACTATCAGCCCCAGCATTTT. This translates into CASRDRRTNLDYQPQHF.

The chain couples TRBV29-1 to TRBJ1-4; D gene ambiguous. The CDR3 consists of 14 residues. From germline, CDR1 is SQVTM and CDR2 ANQGSEA. V lost 7 bases and J lost 0, with 12 bases in between. CDR3 nucleotide sequence: TGCAGCGCTTCCCCGGCCGCAACTAATGAAAAACTGTTTTTT. This translates into CSASPAATNEKLFF.